A single sample gave rise to the 5 T cell receptor beta chains below, sequenced in a study of control samples from healthy donors and cancer patients. TCRdb's copy holds only in-frame clones and misses some; the assay was immunoSEQ multiplex PCR. The sample yields tens of thousands of clones, roughly 94% seen once. The source material was blood. These TCRs come from a young man in good health.

The chain links TRBV5-6 to TRBJ2-4; TRBD2 is a possible D gene (5 bases). V shed 4 bases and J shed 0 bases, with 17 bases lying between them. Germline CDR1 reads SGHDT; CDR2 reads YYEEEE. This CDR3 has 17 amino acids. CDR3 in DNA: TGTGCCAGCAGCAACGTTGGAGGCCACTTAGCCAAAAACATTCAGTACTTC. Translation: CASSNVGGHLAKNIQYF.

The J gene is TRBJ2-4, the V gene TRBV10-1; 7 bases fit TRBD2. This CDR3 contains 14 residues. V lost 3 bases to trimming and J lost 7 bases; unmatched junction nucleotides: 6. Per the germline V gene, CDR1 is WNHNN and CDR2 is SYGVQD (reference sequence). The CDR3 protein is CASSDSGLDNIQYF. The DNA of the CDR3 is TGCGCCAGCAGTGATTCCGGACTAGACAACATTCAGTACTTC.

This clone was found once. The rearrangement uses TRBV4-3 and TRBJ1-4; a possible D gene is TRBD1 (6 bases). The V gene lost 8 bases and the J gene lost 4 bases, with 11 bases spanning the gap. The CDR3 totals 13 residues. CDR1 is LGHNA and CDR2 is YSLEER in the germline V gene. The CDR3 spells CASDDRYNEKLFF. Here the CDR3 DNA reads TGCGCCAGCGATGACAGGTATAATGAAAAACTGTTTTTT.

The chain joins TRBV28 to TRBJ1-2; a possible D gene is TRBD1 (5 bases). The germline gives CDR1 MDHEN, CDR2 SYDVKM. With 3 bases removed from V and 7 bases from J, the gap between germline ends came to 12 bases. There are 13 residues in the CDR3. The DNA of the CDR3 is TGTGCCAGCAGTTTCCCAGCGGGGGTTGGCTACACCTTC. It is translated as CASSFPAGVGYTF.

V and J are TRBV13 and TRBJ2-1; 12 nucleotides align to TRBD2. This CDR3 has 14 amino acids. V lost 6 bases, J lost 8 bases, and 5 bases stayed unmatched. In germline, CDR1 is PRHDT, CDR2 FYEKMQ (reference sequence). The CDR3 protein is CASRPSGGADEQFF. The CDR3 DNA is TGTGCCAGCAGACCTAGCGGGGGGGCCGATGAGCAGTTCTTC.